This TCR beta chain was profiled in a study of T cells in Graves' hyperthyroidism and ophthalmopathy. Notes on the study in general: A model of 13 V-J pairs discriminated ophthalmopathy from stable hyperthyroidism. The blood repertoire included most of the expanded thyroid clonotypes above 0.001.

The CDR3 runs to 16 residues. The V segment lost 1 base and the J segment 7 bases; nucleotides outside the gene matches: 10. Germline CDR1 is LGHNA and CDR2 is YSLEER. This clonotype was detected only a few times. The antigen is unknown. Exclusion followed for patients with uncontrolled infection, other autoimmune disease, pregnancy or lactation. The authors took PBMCs from 9.5 to 10 ml fresh peripheral blood. RNA transcripts were the template for amplifying TCR beta CDR3 regions. HTBI primers were employed in a first-round RT-PCR of the TCR CDR3. TCRdb re-derived calls from the multiplex PCR reads in MiXCR, one entry per CDR3 protein. The sample holds 640,000 or so distinct CDR3 sequences; 12% to 15% are singletons and the top ten take over 6%.

The rearrangement uses TRBV4-3 and TRBJ2-5, with 9 bases that match TRBD1. Sequenced input: blood. The TCR was taken from a woman between 18 and 29 years old with Graves' ophthalmopathy. The CDR3 is CASSQGTGGGTGTQYF. CDR3 coding DNA: TGCGCCAGCAGCCAAGGTACAGGGGGCGGAACAGGGACCCAGTACTTC.